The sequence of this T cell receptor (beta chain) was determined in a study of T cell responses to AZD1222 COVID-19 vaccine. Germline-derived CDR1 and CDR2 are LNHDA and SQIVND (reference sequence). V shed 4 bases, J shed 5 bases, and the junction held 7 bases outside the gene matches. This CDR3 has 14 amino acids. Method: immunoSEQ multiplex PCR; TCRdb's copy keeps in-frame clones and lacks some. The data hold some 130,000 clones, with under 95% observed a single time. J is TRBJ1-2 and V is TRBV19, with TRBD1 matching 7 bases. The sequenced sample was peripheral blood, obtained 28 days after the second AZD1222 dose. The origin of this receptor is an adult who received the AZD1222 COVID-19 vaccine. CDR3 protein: CASSKRQGLYGYTF. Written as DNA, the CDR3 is TGTGCCAGTAGTAAGAGACAGGGTCTATATGGCTACACCTTC.